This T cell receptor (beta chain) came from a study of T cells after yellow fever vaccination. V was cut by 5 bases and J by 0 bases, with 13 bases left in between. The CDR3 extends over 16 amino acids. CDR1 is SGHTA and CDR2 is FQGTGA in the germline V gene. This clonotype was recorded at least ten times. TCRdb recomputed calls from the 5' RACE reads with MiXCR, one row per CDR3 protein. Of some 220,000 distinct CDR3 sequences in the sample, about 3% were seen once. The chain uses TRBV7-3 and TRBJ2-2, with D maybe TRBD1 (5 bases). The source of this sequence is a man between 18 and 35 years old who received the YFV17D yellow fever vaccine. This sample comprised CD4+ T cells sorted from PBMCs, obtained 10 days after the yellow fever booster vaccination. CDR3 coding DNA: TGTGCCAGCAGCCCCTTTACGACAGCGAACACCGGGGAGCTGTTTTTT. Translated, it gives CASSPFTTANTGELFF. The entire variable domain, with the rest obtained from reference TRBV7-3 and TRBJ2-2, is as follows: GAGVSQTPSNKVTEKGKYVELRCDPISGHTALYWYRQSLGQGPEFLIYFQGTGAADDSGLPNDRFFAVRPEGSVSTLKIQRTERGDSAVYLCASSPFTTANTGELFFGEGSRLTVL.